These T cell receptor beta chains were read from a single sample in a study of T cell repertoires in cytomegalovirus infection. TCRdb fed the reads into MiXCR, producing one record per CDR3 protein. The sample contains roughly 69,000 distinct CDR3 sequences, 20% of which appear only once. For these TCRs, the target antigens are not known. This sample comprised CD8+ T cells from cultured PBMCs, obtained from culture after CMV antigen stimulation. These receptors were obtained from a human donor in good health (CMV status not recorded). Some clones in this sample may be carry-over from other donors' samples. CDR3s include the opening cysteine and the closing phenylalanine or tryptophan. A D gene is named only where the DNA matches it firmly. Clone sizes are given selectively: once, few, many, or a class where the clone is expanded.

v_call	j_call	clone_size	d_call	cdr3_nt	cdr3_aa
TRBV12-3/TRBV12-4	TRBJ1-2	NA	TRBD1	TGTGCCAGCAGTTCCTACCTCGGACAGGGAGACTTTGGCTACACCTTC	CASSSYLGQGDFGYTF
TRBV7-6	TRBJ2-7	NA	TRBD1	TGTGCCAGCAGCTTAGCGTTTGTTAGAACAGGGGACTACGAGCAGTACTTC	CASSLAFVRTGDYEQYF
TRBV6-6	TRBJ1-1	NA	NA	TGTGCCAGCAGTGATGGGTCCTACCAGAGGGCCACTGAAGCTTTCTTT	CASSDGSYQRATEAFF
TRBV19	TRBJ2-2	NA	NA	TGTGCCAGTAGTCCCAACATAGGCACCGGGGAGCTGTTTTTT	CASSPNIGTGELFF
TRBV7-6	TRBJ1-5	NA	NA	TGTGCCAGCAGCTTAGAACAGGCGGGCAATCAGCCCCAGCATTTT	CASSLEQAGNQPQHF
TRBV2	TRBJ1-1	NA	NA	TGTGCCAGCAGTGAACCCCTTGCCAGGGTCAACACTGAAGCTTTCTTT	CASSEPLARVNTEAFF
TRBV29-1	TRBJ2-7	NA	TRBD2	TGCAGCGTTGAAGATCTTGGTAGCGGGGGGACCTACGAGCAGTACTTC	CSVEDLGSGGTYEQYF
TRBV7-2	TRBJ1-2	NA	NA	TGTGCCAGCAGCTTAGCGAAACAGAGACAGGTGTCCGGCTACACCTTC	CASSLAKQRQVSGYTF
TRBV27	TRBJ2-3	NA	TRBD2	TGTGCCAGCTCTCCCCCCCGGGGGCTAGCGGGAAGTACAGATACGCAGTATTTT	CASSPPRGLAGSTDTQYF
TRBV27	TRBJ1-4	NA	NA	TGTGCCAGCAGTCTATCGGCCGTTGAAAAACTGTTTTTT	CASSLSAVEKLFF
TRBV4-1	TRBJ2-1	NA	NA	TGCGCCAGCAGCCAAGCCTATTCCGGAGGGGGCAACAATGAGCAGTTCTTC	CASSQAYSGGGNNEQFF
TRBV4-2	TRBJ2-7	few	NA	TGTGCCAGCAGCCAAGAACCTCCGGCCTGGTGGAAAAACGAGCAGTACTTC	CASSQEPPAWWKNEQYF
TRBV7-2	TRBJ1-1	many	NA	TGTGCCAGCAGCCCATTTCACACTGAAGCTTTCTTT	CASSPFHTEAFF
TRBV7-2	TRBJ2-7	few	TRBD2	TGTGCCAGCAGCTTCCCAGCGGGGGGATCCTACGAGCAGTACTTC	CASSFPAGGSYEQYF
TRBV19	TRBJ1-2	NA	NA	TGTGCCAGTAGTACCTACTCGACTGAGGAGAACTATGGCTACACCTTC	CASSTYSTEENYGYTF
TRBV5-1	TRBJ1-6	few	NA	TGCGCCAGCAGCCCGCAAATTCCTAATTCACCCCTCCACTTT	CASSPQIPNSPLHF
TRBV7-6	TRBJ2-7	NA	TRBD2	TGTGCCAGCAGCCCGGGGACTAGCGGGACCTTTCCCTACGAGCAGTACTTC	CASSPGTSGTFPYEQYF
TRBV7-9	TRBJ1-1	NA	NA	TGTGCCAGCAGCTTTTCGGGGACCTTCGCTGAAGCTTTCTTT	CASSFSGTFAEAFF
TRBV4-1	TRBJ1-2	few	NA	TGCGCCAGCAGCCAAGATGAGGCGTCAGCCCTCTATGGCTACACCTTC	CASSQDEASALYGYTF
TRBV19	TRBJ2-1	once	TRBD2	TGTGCCAGTAGTACGGGACTAGCGGGGAGGAATGAGCAGTTCTTC	CASSTGLAGRNEQFF
TRBV4-2	TRBJ2-5	NA	NA	TGTGCCAGCAGCCCAGAAGGGCAGCAAGAGACCCAGTACTTC	CASSPEGQQETQYF
TRBV4-1	TRBJ1-2	few	TRBD1	TGCGCCAGCAGCCACCCTCAAGGCAGGGGGAGAGATGGCTACACCTTC	CASSHPQGRGRDGYTF
TRBV11-2	TRBJ1-2	NA	NA	TGTGCCAGCAGCTCCTATCCCCCCCGAGCTAACTATGGCTACACCTTC	CASSSYPPRANYGYTF
TRBV11-1	TRBJ1-1	NA	NA	TGTGCCAGCACCCGAAGGGGGTCCACTGAAGCTTTCTTT	CASTRRGSTEAFF
TRBV6-1	TRBJ2-2	many	NA	TGTGCCAGCAGCCCCGGAACTAGCAACACCGGGGAGCTGTTTTTT	CASSPGTSNTGELFF
TRBV7-9	TRBJ1-2	few	TRBD1	TGTGCCAGCAGCGGAGGGACAGGGGATTATGGCTACACCTTC	CASSGGTGDYGYTF
TRBV6-6	TRBJ1-1	NA	TRBD1	TGTGCCAGCGTTACAACTCAGGGGGTTGAAGCTTTCTTT	CASVTTQGVEAFF
TRBV7-2	TRBJ1-5	many	NA	TGTGCCAGCAGCGACAGCGTCTATAGCAATCAGCCCCAGCATTTT	CASSDSVYSNQPQHF
TRBV7-9	TRBJ2-7	few	NA	TGTGCCAGCAGCTTAACCGGGGTCTCCTACGAGCAGTACTTC	CASSLTGVSYEQYF
TRBV7-2	TRBJ2-5	NA	TRBD1	TGTGCCAGCAGCCCCTGGGGACAGGTACGAGAGACCCAGTACTTC	CASSPWGQVRETQYF
TRBV7-2	TRBJ2-3	NA	NA	TGTGCCAGCAGCTTCAGCGAGGGTTCTAGCACAGATACGCAGTATTTT	CASSFSEGSSTDTQYF
TRBV2	TRBJ2-6	NA	TRBD1	TGTGCCAGCAGTGACCCTTTTGACAGGGGGCGTGGGGCCAACGTCCTGACTTTC	CASSDPFDRGRGANVLTF
TRBV12-3/TRBV12-4	TRBJ2-7	NA	TRBD1	TGTGCCAGCAGTTTAGGGCAGGGGGTTGACGAGCAGTACTTC	CASSLGQGVDEQYF
TRBV12-3/TRBV12-4	TRBJ2-7	NA	NA	TGTGCCAGCAGCTTTTTCTCCTACGAGCAGTACTTC	CASSFFSYEQYF
TRBV2	TRBJ2-7	NA	NA	TGTGCCAGCCCCCCGCGGCGCGCGGATGTGGCCCACGAGCAGTACTTC	CASPPRRADVAHEQYF
TRBV12-3/TRBV12-4	TRBJ2-3	NA	TRBD1	TGTGCCAGCAGTCCCGCCGGGACAGGGTTGACAGATACGCAGTATTTT	CASSPAGTGLTDTQYF
TRBV15	TRBJ2-7	NA	NA	TGTGCCACCAGCAGAGATAAGGGGGGAAATGTGCAGTACTTC	CATSRDKGGNVQYF